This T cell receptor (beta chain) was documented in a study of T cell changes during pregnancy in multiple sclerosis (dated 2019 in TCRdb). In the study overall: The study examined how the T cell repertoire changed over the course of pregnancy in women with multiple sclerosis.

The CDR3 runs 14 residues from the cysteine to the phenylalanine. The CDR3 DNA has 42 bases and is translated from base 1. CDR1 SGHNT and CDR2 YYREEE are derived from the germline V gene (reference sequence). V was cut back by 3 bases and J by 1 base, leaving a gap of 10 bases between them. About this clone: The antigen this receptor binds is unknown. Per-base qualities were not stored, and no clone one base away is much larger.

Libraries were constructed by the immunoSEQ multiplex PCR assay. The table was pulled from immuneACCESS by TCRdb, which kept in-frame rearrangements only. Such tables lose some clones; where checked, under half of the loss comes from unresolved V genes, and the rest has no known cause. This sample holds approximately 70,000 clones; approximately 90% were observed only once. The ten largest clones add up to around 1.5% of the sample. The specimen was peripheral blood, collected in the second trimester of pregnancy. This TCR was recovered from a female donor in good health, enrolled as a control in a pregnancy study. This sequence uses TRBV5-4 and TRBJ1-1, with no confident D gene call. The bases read TGTGCCAGCAGCTCGGCCGGCGGGAACACTGAAGCTTTCTTT. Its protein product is CASSSAGGNTEAFF.